This TCR beta chain was retrieved from a study of T-cell memory formation after mild COVID-19. On the study more broadly: Largely, TCR clusters stayed within a single donor. General study findings and limits: Clones that contracted from day 15 to 85 had balanced CD4/CD8; later expanders were CD4+ biased. In pre-infection memory, a portion of responding clones appeared, which suggested that cross-reactive memory joined. SARS-CoV-2 specificity of second-wave clones peaking day 37 was unconfirmed.

The CDR3 has 18 residues. Germline assignment: CDR1 LGHDT and CDR2 YNNKEL (reference sequence). The V and J ends lost 1 base and 6 bases, in that order; junction bases with no gene match: 13. Note on this clonotype: Its antigen is as yet unknown.

TCRdb re-derived calls from the 5' RACE reads in MiXCR, one entry per CDR3 protein. The repertoire consists of 470,000 or so distinct CDR3 sequences, with 15% to 20% occurring once and the leading ten covering roughly an eighth. This clonotype originated in an adult woman who had mild COVID-19 (a few samples of this study predate the infection). Cell type and time point are not known. The chain has TRBV3-1 and TRBJ2-3; 10 nucleotides line up with TRBD2. Sample: PBMCs or a T cell subset sorted from them (not recorded which). CDR3 sequence reads: CASSQGWLAGAAGDTQYF. The CDR3 region has the DNA TGTGCCAGCAGCCAAGGATGGCTAGCGGGGGCAGCGGGCGATACGCAGTATTTT.